The sequence of this T cell receptor beta chain was determined in a study of STAT3 mutations in large granular lymphocyte leukemia. General observations from the study: Every T-LGLL patient had at least one immunodominant TCRbeta clonotype.

This clone was seen once. The antigen is undetermined. Germline V CDR1 and CDR2: LGHNA, YSLEER. The CDR3 consists of 14 residues. V lost 0 bases and J 3 bases, leaving 8 bases between the germline ends. Produced via immunoSEQ multiplex PCR; TCRdb's table is partial and in-frame only. The top ten clones hold 70% to 90% of a sample with 2,000 to 2,500 clones, about 53% of them seen once. Material for sequencing was peripheral blood mononuclear cells. The chain employs TRBV4-3 and TRBJ1-1; D unresolved. The source of this sequence is a man in his fifties or sixties with T-cell large granular lymphocyte leukemia. Some clones in this sample may be carry-over from other donors' samples. CDR3 coding DNA: TGCGCCAGCAGCCAAGATCTAGGACACACTGAAGCTTTCTTT. It codes for CASSQDLGHTEAFF.